This entry lists 10 T cell receptor beta chains sequenced from one sample in a study of T cells after yellow fever vaccination. One entry per CDR3 protein results from TCRdb running MiXCR on the 5' RACE reads. The data hold hundreds of thousands of distinct CDR3 sequences, with about 7.8% observed a single time. Sequenced material: PBMCs, taken 35 to 50 days after the first yellow fever vaccination. The receptors come from a young man who received the YFV17D yellow fever vaccine.

V and J are TRBV27 and TRBJ1-6; D is possibly TRBD1 (6 bases). V lost 0 bases and J lost 12, with 9 bases in between. Germline CDR1 is MNHEY and CDR2 is SMNVEV (reference sequence). CDR3 length equals 13 residues. The CDR3 region is CASSLSTGIPLHF. The CDR3 DNA is TGTGCCAGCAGTTTATCGACAGGAATACCCCTCCACTTT.

This clonotype came up many times. The CDR3: CASRPQGSGNTIYF. The CDR3 DNA reads as TGTGCCAGCAGGCCCCAAGGCTCTGGAAACACCATATATTTT. This chain connects TRBV7-2 to TRBJ1-3; no firm D call. The CDR3 spans 14 residues. Germline V gene sequence: CDR1 SGHTA, CDR2 FQGNSA. V lost 6 bases and J 0 bases, leaving 9 bases between the germline ends.

This clonotype was seen a handful of times. The gene calls are TRBV7-8 and TRBJ2-7, with 10 bases aligning to TRBD2. This CDR3 is built from 14 residues. Germline values: CDR1 SGHVS, CDR2 FQNEAQ. V lost 5 bases, J lost 3 bases, and 4 bases stayed unmatched. CDR3 coding DNA: TGTGCCAGCAGCCAACTAGCGGGGTACTACGAGCAGTACGTC. Translated: CASSQLAGYYEQYV.

The chain employs TRBV6-6 and TRBJ1-2; no definite D call. CDR1 MNHNY and CDR2 SVGAGI come from the germline V gene (reference sequence). This CDR3 is 10 amino acids long. Trimming cost V 10 bases and J 4 bases, with 7 bases left between them. The CDR3, as DNA: TGTGCCACCACCAGCTATGGCTACACCTTC. This encodes CATTSYGYTF.

The genes are TRBV5-4 and TRBJ2-7; D tentatively reads TRBD1 or TRBD2 (5 bases each). The germline V and J ends were trimmed by 2 bases and 6 bases, with 15 bases remaining between them. The CDR3 is 14 amino acids. Germline V gene sequence: CDR1 SGHNT, CDR2 YYREEE (reference sequence). CDR3 residues: CASSFGPGSGEQYV. The CDR3 nucleotides are TGTGCCAGCAGCTTTGGGCCAGGGAGTGGCGAGCAGTACGTC.

The chain links TRBV9 to TRBJ2-7, with TRBD2 identical over 8 bases. This CDR3 is built from 14 residues. Losses at the gene ends were 0 bases for V and 3 bases for J; bases not matched to a gene: 2. CDR1 is SGDLS and CDR2 is YYNGEE in the germline V gene. The DNA for the CDR3 is TGTGCCAGCAGCGTAGCCGCGGGGGGCTACGAGCAGTACTTC. Its translation is CASSVAAGGYEQYF.

J is TRBJ1-5 and V is TRBV5-1; D possibly corresponds to TRBD1 (5 bases). Germline CDR1 is SGHRS and CDR2 is YFSETQ. Trimming took off 4 bases at V and 6 bases at J, with 11 bases between the two ends. There are 13 residues in the CDR3. The DNA for the CDR3 is TGCGCCAGCAGCGTCAGGGTCGGTCAGCCCCAGCATTTT. Its protein product is CASSVRVGQPQHF.

In its sample, this clonotype was seen a few times. The rearrangement uses TRBV5-1 and TRBJ2-5; 7 nucleotides align to TRBD2. The germline gives CDR1 SGHRS, CDR2 YFSETQ. The CDR3 sequence is 13 residues long. The ends lost 7 bases at V and 1 base at J; junction bases unmatched: 4. For the CDR3, the DNA is TGCGCCAGCGGAGCGGGGCCCCAAGAGACCCAGTACTTC. Encoded protein: CASGAGPQETQYF. The entire variable domain, with the rest obtained from reference TRBV5-1 and TRBJ2-5, is as follows: KAGVTQTPRYLIKTRGQQVTLSCSPISGHRSVSWYQQTPGQGLQFLFEYFSETQRNKGNFPGRFSGRQFSNSRSEMNVSTLELGDSALYLCASGAGPQETQYFGPGTRLLVL.

The DNA for the CDR3 is TGTGCCACCTCCCCGAGAACGGGAAACACTGAAGCTTTCTTT. Its protein is CATSPRTGNTEAFF. The rearrangement uses TRBV19 and TRBJ1-1, with D unresolved. The CDR3 spans 14 residues. The V gene lost 10 bases and the J gene lost 2 bases, with 17 bases spanning the gap. The germline V gene encodes CDR1 LNHDA and CDR2 SQIVND (reference sequence).

In this sample, this clonotype turned up many times. The chain links TRBV7-8 to TRBJ2-5; D unclear. Germline V lookup: CDR1 SGHVS, CDR2 FQNEAQ. V gave up 5 bases and J gave up 5 bases, with 9 bases separating them. The CDR3 has 12 residues. CDR3 coding DNA: TGTGCCAGCAGCCTAGGAGCGGAGACCCAGTACTTC. It codes for CASSLGAETQYF.